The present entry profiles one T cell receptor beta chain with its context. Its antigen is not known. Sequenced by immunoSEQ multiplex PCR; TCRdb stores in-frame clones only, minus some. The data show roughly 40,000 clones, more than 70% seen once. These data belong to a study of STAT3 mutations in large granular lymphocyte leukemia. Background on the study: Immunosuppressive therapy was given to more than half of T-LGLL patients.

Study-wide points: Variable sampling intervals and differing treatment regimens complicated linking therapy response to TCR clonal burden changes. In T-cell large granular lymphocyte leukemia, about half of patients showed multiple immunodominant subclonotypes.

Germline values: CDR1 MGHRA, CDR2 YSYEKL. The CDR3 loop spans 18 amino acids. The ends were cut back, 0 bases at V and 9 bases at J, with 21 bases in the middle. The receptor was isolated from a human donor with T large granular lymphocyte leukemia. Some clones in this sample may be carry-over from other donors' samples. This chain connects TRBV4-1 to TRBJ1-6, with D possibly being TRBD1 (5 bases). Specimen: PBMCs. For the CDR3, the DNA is TGCGCCAGCAGCCAAGAGGGGGGGGGACCGCACGGATTTTCACCCCTCCACTTT. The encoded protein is CASSQEGGGPHGFSPLHF.